This TCR beta chain was identified during a study of blood T cell repertoires in COVID-19 (dated by TCRdb to the early 2020s). Regarding the research as a whole: The collaborator samples originated in the United States, Italy and Spain and spanned the acute and convalescent phases of COVID-19. The material from the prospective study consisted of cDNA or gDNA derived from T cells, B-cell-depleted T cells, or PBMCs. The dataset comprised deeply sampled blood TCRbeta repertoires from subjects exposed to, actively infected with, or recovered from COVID-19. A freely available public database, intended as a resource for researchers studying the immune response to SARS-CoV-2, is where the repertoires were released. The samples were drawn from the first 160 participants of the ongoing ImmuneRACE study and from 1,254 subjects provided by 6 global collaborators. Nearly every sample came with metadata listing a de-identified subject ID, COVID-19 status, age in years and sex. Where available, HLA class I and class II types were taken from metadata supplied by the sample provider and were not determined by assay-based typing. Paper-wide results and their limitations: How much clinical and demographic metadata was included differed by source and by participant, and the metadata was provided uncurated.

Participants in the prospective study were enrolled through a virtual design, were aged about 18 to 90 years, and lived in approximately 24 United States geographic areas. To assign participants to cohorts, the prospective study relied on clinical history that participants themselves reported in a screening survey and a study questionnaire. For ImmuneRACE Cohort 3, a participant was defined as recovered based on two consecutive negative NP/OP PCR tests, clearance by a healthcare professional, or resolution of symptoms. In the prospective study, mobile phlebotomists collected whole blood, serum and a nasopharyngeal or oropharyngeal swab from each participant. Prospective study participants could optionally give additional blood draws and questionnaires over a 2-month period. Before DNA extraction, prospective study blood samples were shipped either frozen or at room temperature. Points on this clone: Its antigen is unknown. The input lacks base qualities; no much larger clone sits a single base away.

TCRbeta CDR3 regions were amplified from genomic DNA by means of the immunoSEQ Assay, a bias-controlled multiplex PCR. The authors' pipeline ran thus. Within the assay, amplification of reference gene primers was used to estimate how many nucleated cells each sample contained. To quantify the absolute abundance of each unique TCRbeta CDR3 rearrangement, sequence reads were collapsed and filtered. For each sample, productive Simpson clonality was calculated as the square root of Simpson's diversity index over productive rearrangements. The table comes from immuneACCESS by way of TCRdb, which keeps in-frame sequences with V and J called. Part of the clones is missing from these tables; in studies checked, under half for an unresolved V gene and the rest for unknown reasons. That table supplies the V and J calls and clone size; D and trimming were determined from the DNA. The sample table holds roughly 150,000 clones, of which approximately 82% were seen once. The top ten constitute about a sixth of the sample.

A distance of 11 bases separates the germline ends of V and J, which lose 2 bases and 7 bases respectively. Taken from the germline V gene, the CDR1 and CDR2 loops are MNHEY and SVGAGI. The CDR3 starts with the cysteine, ends with the phenylalanine, and has 13 residues. Of all the DNA, just the CDR3 is kept, 39 bases in frame from base 1. The TCR sequence derives from a man aged 55 to 70 who had recovered from COVID-19. The chain couples TRBV6-5 to TRBJ1-2; the D gene is perhaps TRBD1, from 6 matching bases. Source material: PBMCs or T cells enriched from blood (not recorded which). In nucleotide form, the sequence is TGTGCCAGCAGTTACGAACAGGGCCTTGGCTACACCTTC. Translated, this is CASSYEQGLGYTF.